This T cell receptor beta chain was documented in a study of neurological immune-mediated disorders. Study-level information: Within the group of about 35 multiple sclerosis patients, around 31 were relapsing-remitting, while 3 were secondary progressive.

V lost 4 bases and J 5 bases, leaving 12 bases between the germline ends. Per the germline V gene, CDR1 is SQVTM and CDR2 is ANQGSEA. The CDR3 spans 12 residues. A 10-nucleotide random UMI tagged transcripts in template-switch 5'RACE cDNA synthesis. TCRdb re-derived calls from the 5' RACE reads in MiXCR, one entry per CDR3 protein. Of fewer than 85,000 distinct CDR3 sequences listed, around 3.9% are singletons. In this sample, this clonotype turned up many times. The sample consisted of PBMCs. V and J are TRBV29-1 and TRBJ2-7, with TRBD2 as a possible D gene (6 bases). The sequence derives from a man aged 25-45 years with multiple sclerosis. The CDR3, as DNA: TGCAGCGTTGGGATTGGGGGGAACGAGCAGTACTTC. It yields the protein CSVGIGGNEQYF.